The 18 T cell receptor beta chains in this list originate from one sample, sequenced in a study of T cells in Graves' hyperthyroidism and ophthalmopathy. The investigators amplified TCR beta CDR3 regions from RNA transcripts. The TCR CDR3 first-round RT-PCR relied on the HTBI primer set. TCRdb called the multiplex PCR reads again in MiXCR, with one record for every CDR3 protein. The table lists 600,000 or so distinct CDR3 sequences, about 17% of them singletons. The sample was blood. These receptors all stem from a woman under 40 with Graves' hyperthyroidism.

This clonotype has ten or more counts. This chain joins TRBV20-1 and TRBJ2-5; the match to TRBD2 covers 9 bases. Germline loops: CDR1 DFQATT, CDR2 SNEGSKA (reference sequence). After removal of 5 bases from V and 1 base from J, the junction contained 2 bases not matched to a gene. The CDR3 is made up of 13 amino acids. Here the CDR3 reads CSARLAVQETQYF. CDR3 sequence (DNA): TGCAGTGCTCGACTAGCGGTCCAAGAGACCCAGTACTTC.

The chain carries TRBV4-1 and TRBJ2-1; D unclear. The CDR3 sequence is 14 residues long. V was pared by 1 base and J by 6 bases, with 10 bases between. Germline V gene data show CDR1 as MGHRA and CDR2 as YSYEKL. CDR3 DNA: TGCGCCAGCAGCCAAGGTTTACTTTCCAATGAGCAGTTCTTC. Encoded protein: CASSQGLLSNEQFF.

This clonotype has at least ten counts. V gene TRBV7-2 combines with J gene TRBJ1-2; no firm D call. Germline lookup yields CDR1 SGHTA and CDR2 FQGNSA. Between the trimmed V and J ends, which lost 0 bases and 6 bases, there was a span of 11 bases. This CDR3 spans 14 amino acids. The DNA for the CDR3 is TGTGCCAGCAGCTTAGCACGGGGTAGTGATGGCTACACCTTC. Amino acids: CASSLARGSDGYTF.

This clonotype came up a few times. J is TRBJ2-2 and V is TRBV5-1, with 10 nucleotides matching TRBD2. V lost 2 bases, J lost 1 base, and 2 bases stayed unmatched. This CDR3 region has 16 residues. CDR1 SGHRS and CDR2 YFSETQ come from the germline V gene. CDR3 coding DNA: TGCGCCAGCAGCTTACTAGCGGGAAAGAACACCGGGGAGCTGTTTTTT. Amino acid sequence: CASSLLAGKNTGELFF.

This clonotype was counted between two and nine times. This CDR3 is CASSERTGDNEQFF. The CDR3 nucleotides read TGCGCCAGCAGCGAACGGACAGGGGACAATGAGCAGTTCTTC. V is TRBV5-1 and J is TRBJ2-1, with TRBD1 identical over 9 bases. The CDR3 is made up of 14 amino acids. Germline V gene sequence: CDR1 SGHRS, CDR2 YFSETQ. Trimming took 4 bases from V and 5 from J; bases not matched to a gene: 4.

The V and J genes are TRBV20-1 and TRBJ2-3; 11 nucleotides agree with TRBD2. The germline V gene encodes CDR1 DFQATT and CDR2 SNEGSKA (reference sequence). The length of the CDR3 is 16 residues. Trimming at V came to 1 base and at J to 0 bases, leaving 3 bases not matched to a gene. CDR3 sequence: CSARGGLAESTDTQYF. CDR3 coding DNA: TGCAGTGCTAGAGGGGGACTAGCGGAGAGCACAGATACGCAGTATTTT.

As concerns this clonotype: This likely comes from a read error, as the CDR3 has no conserved phenylalanine or tryptophan at its end. This chain uses TRBV4-3 with TRBJ1-1, with TRBD1 as a possible D gene (6 bases). The germline V gene encodes CDR1 LGHNA and CDR2 YSLEER. Trimming removed 0 bases at V and 0 bases at J, with 11 bases between. CDR3 length equals 16 residues. CDR3 sequence: CASSQEGGQMNTEAFS. The CDR3 DNA follows: TGCGCCAGCAGCCAAGAGGGCGGACAGATGAACACTGAAGCTTTCTCT.

This clonotype was counted at least ten times. The V call is TRBV7-3, the J call TRBJ2-1, with D uncertain. Trimming removed 5 bases at V and 0 bases at J, with 17 bases between. The CDR3 is 17 amino acids. Germline-derived CDR1 and CDR2 are SGHTA and FQGTGA. For the CDR3, the DNA is TGTGCCAGCAGCCAAGTAGGAAGGGCAAGCTCCTACAATGAGCAGTTCTTC. This sequence encodes CASSQVGRASSYNEQFF.

This clonotype appeared many times. V usage is TRBV12-3 or TRBV12-4 and J usage is TRBJ1-3; no firm D call. Trimming shortened V by 5 bases and J by 4 bases, and 12 bases separated the two germline ends. The CDR3 runs to 14 residues. In DNA, the CDR3 is TGTGCCAGCAGTGACACTGGTTCAGGAAACACCATATATTTT. As protein: CASSDTGSGNTIYF.

This clonotype came up many times. This chain uses TRBV28 with TRBJ2-5, with D uncertain. The germline V gene has CDR1 MDHEN and CDR2 SYDVKM. The CDR3 is 15 amino acids. The V end was cut by 2 bases, the J end by 5 bases, with 15 bases between. The CDR3 here is CASSLGPLVNETQYF. CDR3 coding DNA: TGTGCCAGCAGTTTAGGACCGCTAGTCAACGAGACCCAGTACTTC.

V is TRBV6-5 and J is TRBJ2-3; no definite D call. Germline V gene data show CDR1 as MNHEY and CDR2 as SVGAGI. V was shortened by 5 bases and J by 0 bases, with 15 bases between the two germline ends. The CDR3 runs 16 residues. The CDR3 loop is CASSEIGTASTDTQYF. The CDR3 DNA sequence: TGTGCCAGCAGTGAAATCGGAACAGCTAGCACAGATACGCAGTATTTT.

V usage is TRBV29-1 and J usage is TRBJ1-1; TRBD1 matches at 8 bases. The CDR3 loop spans 10 amino acids. V shed 6 bases, J shed 11 bases, and the junction held 5 bases outside the gene matches. The germline V gene encodes CDR1 SQVTM and CDR2 ANQGSEA. The CDR3, as DNA: TGCAGCGTACACAGGGGGAATGCTTTCTTT. Translated: CSVHRGNAFF.

The rearrangement links TRBV28 to TRBJ2-6; D gene uncertain. V lost 3 bases, J lost 2 bases, and 11 bases lay in between. This CDR3 comprises 16 residues. Germline CDR1 is MDHEN and CDR2 is SYDVKM. The CDR3 region has the DNA TGTGCCAGCAGTTTTCCCCGTGCAGCTGGGGCCAACGTCCTGACTTTC. This translates into CASSFPRAAGANVLTF.

This clonotype was recorded a few times. CDR3 protein: CASSLRDGLGANTGELFF. DNA of the CDR3: TGCGCCAGCAGCCTCCGAGATGGACTAGGGGCGAACACCGGGGAGCTGTTTTTT. This rearrangement joins TRBV4-1 to TRBJ2-2; the match to TRBD2 covers 7 bases. V shed 4 bases, J shed 0 bases, and the junction held 11 bases outside the gene matches. Germline assignment: CDR1 MGHRA and CDR2 YSYEKL. The CDR3 has 18 amino acids.

The rearrangement joins TRBV7-8 to TRBJ2-7, with TRBD2 matching 10 bases. CDR1 is SGHVS and CDR2 is FQNEAQ in the germline V gene. V was pared by 3 bases and J by 4 bases, with 3 bases of the junction left unmatched. The CDR3 is made up of 14 amino acids. This chain's CDR3 is CASSLGLALYEQYF. In nucleotides, the CDR3 is TGTGCCAGCAGCTTGGGACTAGCGCTGTACGAGCAGTACTTC.

This clonotype was detected many times. This chain links TRBV2 with TRBJ1-5; D not certain. V was shortened by 5 bases and J by 3 bases, with 11 bases between the two germline ends. Germline V gene lookup returns CDR1 SNHLY and CDR2 FYNNEI. The CDR3 spans 14 residues. CDR3 residues: CASSSGLVNQPQHF. CDR3 DNA: TGTGCCAGCAGTTCCGGACTGGTCAATCAGCCCCAGCATTTT.

The gene calls are TRBV4-1 and TRBJ1-1; D perhaps matches TRBD1 (5 bases). Germline V lookup: CDR1 MGHRA, CDR2 YSYEKL. V was shortened by 3 bases and J by 0 bases, with 11 bases between the two germline ends. The CDR3 has 15 amino acids. This CDR3 is CASSHGGRVNTEAFF. DNA of the CDR3: TGCGCCAGCAGCCACGGGGGGAGAGTGAACACTGAAGCTTTCTTT.

This clonotype was observed at least ten times. The chain recombines TRBV7-9 with TRBJ1-6; D uncertain. The CDR3 sequence is 12 residues long. The germline CDR1 and CDR2 sequences are SEHNR and FQNEAQ (reference sequence). Trimming left V 2 bases short and J 8 bases short, with 4 bases between. The CDR3 loop reads CASSLWDSPLHF. CDR3 nucleotides: TGTGCCAGCAGCTTATGGGATTCACCCCTCCACTTT.